This TCR beta chain derives from a study of Ad26.COV2.S vaccination and SARS-CoV-2 variants. Study-wide context: Donor joined the COV1001 Ad26.COV2.S trial arm.

The CDR3 is 15 residues long. From germline, CDR1 is MNHEY and CDR2 SVGEGT. V dropped 4 bases and J dropped 0 bases, with 13 bases sitting between them. Overall study results and limits: Greater spike-specific TCR breadth was seen in vaccine recipients than in placebo recipients.

Libraries were prepared by immunoSEQ multiplex PCR; TCRdb keeps only in-frame clonotypes and omits some of them. The repertoire holds about 420,000 clones, with 88% as singletons. As for this clone: Its antigen is not identified.

Sample treatment: about 20 received Ad26.COV2.S at low or high dose, single or two shots; roughly 5 received placebo; per-sample allocation not given. Material that was analyzed had been drawn on day 63 after the first vaccine or placebo injection. An Ad26 vector carrying the Wuhan-strain SARS-CoV-2 spike served as the vaccine. The TCR comes from a person between 18 and 60 years old who received the Ad26.COV2.S COVID-19 vaccine or a placebo. This specimen was peripheral blood, taken in a trial of Ad26.COV2.S vaccine versus placebo. The chain uses TRBV6-2 or TRBV6-3 and TRBJ2-7, with a tentative D call TRBD1 (6 bases). In DNA form, the CDR3 reads TGTGCCAGCAGTTTTGACAGGATTAACTCCTACGAGCAGTACTTC. The encoded protein is CASSFDRINSYEQYF.